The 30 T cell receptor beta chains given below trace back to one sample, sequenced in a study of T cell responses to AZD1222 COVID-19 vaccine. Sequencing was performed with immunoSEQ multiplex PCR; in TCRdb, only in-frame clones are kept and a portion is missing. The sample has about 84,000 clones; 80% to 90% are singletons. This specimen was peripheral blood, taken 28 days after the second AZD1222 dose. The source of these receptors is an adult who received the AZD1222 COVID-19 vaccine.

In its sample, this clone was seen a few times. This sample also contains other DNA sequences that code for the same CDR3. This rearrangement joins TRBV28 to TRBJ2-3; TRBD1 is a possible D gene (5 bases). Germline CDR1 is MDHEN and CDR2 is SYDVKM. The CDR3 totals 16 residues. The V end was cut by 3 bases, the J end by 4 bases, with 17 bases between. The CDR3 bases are TGTGCCAGCAGTTTCGGGCAGGGTGGCTCCGCAGATACGCAGTATTTT. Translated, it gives CASSFGQGGSADTQYF.

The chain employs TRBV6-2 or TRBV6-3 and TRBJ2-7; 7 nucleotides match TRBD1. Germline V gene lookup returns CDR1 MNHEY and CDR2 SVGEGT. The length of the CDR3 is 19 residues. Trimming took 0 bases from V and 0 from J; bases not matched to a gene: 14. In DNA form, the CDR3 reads TGTGCCAGCAGTTACTCGAGTCGGGACAGCATAAGGAGCTCCTACGAGCAGTACTTC. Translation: CASSYSSRDSIRSSYEQYF.

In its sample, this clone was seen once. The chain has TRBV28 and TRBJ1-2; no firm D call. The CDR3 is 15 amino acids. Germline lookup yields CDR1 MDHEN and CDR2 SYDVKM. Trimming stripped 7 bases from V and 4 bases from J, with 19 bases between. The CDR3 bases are TGTGCCAGCAATCCGGGCCTAGCTAGCGGCTATGGCTACACCTTC. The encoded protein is CASNPGLASGYGYTF.

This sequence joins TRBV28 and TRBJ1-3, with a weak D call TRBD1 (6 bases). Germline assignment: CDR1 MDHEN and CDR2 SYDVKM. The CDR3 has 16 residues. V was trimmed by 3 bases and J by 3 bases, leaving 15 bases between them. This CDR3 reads CASSFPQLTGGNTIYF. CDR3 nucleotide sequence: TGTGCCAGCAGTTTTCCACAACTGACAGGTGGAAACACCATATATTTT.

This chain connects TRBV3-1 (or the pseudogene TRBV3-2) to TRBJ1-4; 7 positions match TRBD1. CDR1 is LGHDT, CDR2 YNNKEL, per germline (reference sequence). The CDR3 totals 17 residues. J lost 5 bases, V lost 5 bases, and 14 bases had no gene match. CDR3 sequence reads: CASSVGLQGGRNEKLFF. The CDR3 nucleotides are TGTGCCAGCAGCGTCGGGCTTCAGGGGGGCAGAAATGAAAAACTGTTTTTT.

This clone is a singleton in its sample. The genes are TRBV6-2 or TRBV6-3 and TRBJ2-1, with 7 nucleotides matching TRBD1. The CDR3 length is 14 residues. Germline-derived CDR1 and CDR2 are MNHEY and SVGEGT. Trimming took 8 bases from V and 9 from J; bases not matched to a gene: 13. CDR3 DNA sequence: TGTGCCAGCCGCCAAGAGACAGGGAAAGGTGAGCAGTTCTTC. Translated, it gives CASRQETGKGEQFF.

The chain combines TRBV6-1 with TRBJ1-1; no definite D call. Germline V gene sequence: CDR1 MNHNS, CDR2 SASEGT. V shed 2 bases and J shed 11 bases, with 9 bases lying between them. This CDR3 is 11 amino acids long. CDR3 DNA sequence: TGTGCCAGCAGTGAACAAATCCAGGCTTTCTTT. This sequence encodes CASSEQIQAFF.

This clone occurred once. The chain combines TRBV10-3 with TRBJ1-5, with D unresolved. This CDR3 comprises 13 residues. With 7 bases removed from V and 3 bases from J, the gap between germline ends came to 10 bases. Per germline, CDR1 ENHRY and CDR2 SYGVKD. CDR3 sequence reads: CAINAGLNQPQHF. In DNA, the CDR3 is TGTGCCATCAATGCGGGTCTCAATCAGCCCCAGCATTTT.

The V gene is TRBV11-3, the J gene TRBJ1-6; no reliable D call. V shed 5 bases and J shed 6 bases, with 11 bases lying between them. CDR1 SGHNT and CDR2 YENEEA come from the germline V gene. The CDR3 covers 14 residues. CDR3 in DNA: TGTGCCAGCAGCACTCTTGGCCGTAATTCACCCCTCCACTTT. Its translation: CASSTLGRNSPLHF.

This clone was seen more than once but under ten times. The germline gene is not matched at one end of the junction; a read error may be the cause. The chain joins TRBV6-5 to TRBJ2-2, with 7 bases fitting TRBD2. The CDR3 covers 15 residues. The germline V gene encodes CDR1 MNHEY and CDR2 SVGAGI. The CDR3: CASTRLGGNAGELFF. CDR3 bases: TGTGCCAGCACCAGACTCGGGGGGAACGCCGGGGAGCTGTTTTTT.

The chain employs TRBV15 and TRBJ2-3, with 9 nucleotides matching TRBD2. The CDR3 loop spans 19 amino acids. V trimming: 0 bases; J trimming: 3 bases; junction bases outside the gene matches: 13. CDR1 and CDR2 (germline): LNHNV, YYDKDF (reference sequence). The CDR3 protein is CATSRDKTGLAVQTDTQYF. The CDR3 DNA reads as TGTGCCACCAGCAGAGACAAAACGGGACTAGCAGTGCAAACAGATACGCAGTATTTT.

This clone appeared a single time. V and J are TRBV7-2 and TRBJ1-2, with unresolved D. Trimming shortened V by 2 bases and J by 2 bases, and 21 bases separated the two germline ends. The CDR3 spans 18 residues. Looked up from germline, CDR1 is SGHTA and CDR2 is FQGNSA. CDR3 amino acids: CASSLSGRGSNPNYGYTF. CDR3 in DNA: TGTGCCAGCAGCTTATCGGGCCGAGGATCCAATCCAAACTATGGCTACACCTTC.

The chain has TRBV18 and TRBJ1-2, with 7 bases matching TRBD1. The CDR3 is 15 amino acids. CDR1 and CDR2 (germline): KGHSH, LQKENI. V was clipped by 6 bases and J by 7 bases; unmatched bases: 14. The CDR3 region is CASSDRGQRMGGYTF. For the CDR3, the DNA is TGTGCCAGCTCCGACCGGGGACAGAGGATGGGTGGCTACACCTTC.

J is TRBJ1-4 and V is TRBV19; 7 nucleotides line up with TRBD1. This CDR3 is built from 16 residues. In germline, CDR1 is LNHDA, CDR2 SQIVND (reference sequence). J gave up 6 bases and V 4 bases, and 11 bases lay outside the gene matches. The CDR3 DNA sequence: TGTGCCAGTAGTACCAGTTACAGGGGATCGGATGAAAAACTGTTTTTT. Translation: CASSTSYRGSDEKLFF.

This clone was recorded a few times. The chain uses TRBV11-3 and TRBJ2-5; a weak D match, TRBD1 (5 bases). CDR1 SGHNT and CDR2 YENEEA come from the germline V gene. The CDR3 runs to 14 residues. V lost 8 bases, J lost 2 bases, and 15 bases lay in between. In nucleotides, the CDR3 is TGTGCCAGCCGGCCCGACAGTTATCAAGAGACCCAGTACTTC. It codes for CASRPDSYQETQYF.

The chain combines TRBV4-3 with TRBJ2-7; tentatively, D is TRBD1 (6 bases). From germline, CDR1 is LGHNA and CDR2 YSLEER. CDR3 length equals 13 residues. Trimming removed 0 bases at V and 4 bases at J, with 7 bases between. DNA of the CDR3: TGCGCCAGCAGCCAAGAAAGGGGGTACGAGCAGTACTTC. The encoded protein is CASSQERGYEQYF.

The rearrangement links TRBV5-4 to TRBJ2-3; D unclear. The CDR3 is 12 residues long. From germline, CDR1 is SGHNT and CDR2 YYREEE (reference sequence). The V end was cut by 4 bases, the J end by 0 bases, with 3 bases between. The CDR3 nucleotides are TGTGCCAGCAGCCTAAGCACAGATACGCAGTATTTT. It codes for CASSLSTDTQYF.

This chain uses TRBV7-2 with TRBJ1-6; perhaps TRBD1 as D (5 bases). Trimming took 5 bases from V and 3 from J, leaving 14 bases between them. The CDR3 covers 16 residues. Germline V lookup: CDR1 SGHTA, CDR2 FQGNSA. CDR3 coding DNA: TGTGCCAGCAGCGCCGGTCAGGGCATCTATAATTCACCCCTCCACTTT. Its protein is CASSAGQGIYNSPLHF. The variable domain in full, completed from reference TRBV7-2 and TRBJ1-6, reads GAGVSQSPSNKVTEKGKDVELRCDPISGHTALYWYRQSLGQGLEFLIYFQGNSAPDKSGLPSDRFSAERTGGSVSTLTIQRTQQEDSAVYLCASSAGQGIYNSPLHFGNGTRLTVT.

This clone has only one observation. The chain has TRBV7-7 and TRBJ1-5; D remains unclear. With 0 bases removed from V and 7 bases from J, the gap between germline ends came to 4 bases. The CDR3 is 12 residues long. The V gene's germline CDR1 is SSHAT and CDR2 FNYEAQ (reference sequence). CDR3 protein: CASSLAAQPQHF. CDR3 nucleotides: TGTGCCAGCAGCTTAGCTGCCCAGCCCCAGCATTTT.

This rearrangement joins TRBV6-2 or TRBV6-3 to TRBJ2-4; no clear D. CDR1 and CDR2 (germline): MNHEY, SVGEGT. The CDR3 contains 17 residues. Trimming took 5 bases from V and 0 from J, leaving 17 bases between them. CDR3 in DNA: TGTGCCAGCAGTGCGACCGGTTTAGTAGTAGCCAAAAACATTCAGTACTTC. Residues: CASSATGLVVAKNIQYF.

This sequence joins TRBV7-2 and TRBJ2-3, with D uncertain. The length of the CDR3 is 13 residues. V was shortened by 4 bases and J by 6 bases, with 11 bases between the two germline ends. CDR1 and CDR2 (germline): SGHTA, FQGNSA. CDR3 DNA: TGTGCCAGCAGCTGGGTTAAGGCCGATACGCAGTATTTT. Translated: CASSWVKADTQYF. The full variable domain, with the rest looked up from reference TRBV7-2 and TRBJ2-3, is GAGVSQSPSNKVTEKGKDVELRCDPISGHTALYWYRQSLGQGLEFLIYFQGNSAPDKSGLPSDRFSAERTGGSVSTLTIQRTQQEDSAVYLCASSWVKADTQYFGPGTRLTVL.

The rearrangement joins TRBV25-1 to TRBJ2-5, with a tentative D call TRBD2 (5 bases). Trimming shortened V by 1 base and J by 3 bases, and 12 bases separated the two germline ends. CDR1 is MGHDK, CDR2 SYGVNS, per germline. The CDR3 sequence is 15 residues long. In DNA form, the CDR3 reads TGTGCCAGCAGTGAATTTGTCGGAGGCGAAGAGACCCAGTACTTC. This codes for CASSEFVGGEETQYF. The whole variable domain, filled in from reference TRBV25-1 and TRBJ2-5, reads EADIYQTPRYLVIGTGKKITLECSQTMGHDKMYWYQQDPGMELHLIHYSYGVNSTEKGDLSSESTVSRIRTEHFPLTLESARPSHTSQYLCASSEFVGGEETQYFGPGTRLLVL.

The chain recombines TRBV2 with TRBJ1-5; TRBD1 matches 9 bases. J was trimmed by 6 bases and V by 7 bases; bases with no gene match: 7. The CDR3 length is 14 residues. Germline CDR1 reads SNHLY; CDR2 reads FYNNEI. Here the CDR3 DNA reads TGTGCCAGCAAGAGGGACAGGGATGGTCAGCCCCAGCATTTT. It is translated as CASKRDRDGQPQHF.

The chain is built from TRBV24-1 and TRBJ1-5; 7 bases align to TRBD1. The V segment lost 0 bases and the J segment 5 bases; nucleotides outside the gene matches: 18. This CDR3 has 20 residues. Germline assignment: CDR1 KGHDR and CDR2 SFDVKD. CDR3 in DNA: TGTGCCACCAGTGATTTGCAGGGAAGGGGGCTCTTGTCGATCGATCAGCCCCAGCATTTT. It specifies CATSDLQGRGLLSIDQPQHF.

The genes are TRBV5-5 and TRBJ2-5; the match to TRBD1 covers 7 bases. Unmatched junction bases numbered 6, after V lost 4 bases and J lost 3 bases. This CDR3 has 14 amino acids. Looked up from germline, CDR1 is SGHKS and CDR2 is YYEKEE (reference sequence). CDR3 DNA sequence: TGTGCCAGCAGCCTAGGGACAGTAAAAGAGACCCAGTACTTC. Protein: CASSLGTVKETQYF. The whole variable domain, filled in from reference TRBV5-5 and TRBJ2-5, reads DAGVTQSPTHLIKTRGQQVTLRCSPISGHKSVSWYQQVLGQGPQFIFQYYEKEERGRGNFPDRFSARQFPNYSSELNVNALLLGDSALYLCASSLGTVKETQYFGPGTRLLVL.

DNA of the CDR3: TGTGCCAGCAGCGTAGGGATAGCGGGAGAAACGGTCGGGGAGCTGTTTTTT. Protein sequence: CASSVGIAGETVGELFF. The chain recombines TRBV9 with TRBJ2-2, with 9 bases that match TRBD2. Losses at the gene ends were 0 bases for V and 7 bases for J; bases not matched to a gene: 10. CDR3 length: 17 residues. Germline V gives CDR1 SGDLS, CDR2 YYNGEE.

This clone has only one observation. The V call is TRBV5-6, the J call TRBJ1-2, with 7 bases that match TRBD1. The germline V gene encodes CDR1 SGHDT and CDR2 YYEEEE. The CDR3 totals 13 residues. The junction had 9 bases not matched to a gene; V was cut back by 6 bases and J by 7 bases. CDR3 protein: CASNPDREAGYTF. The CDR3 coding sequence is TGTGCCAGCAACCCTGACAGGGAGGCTGGCTACACCTTC. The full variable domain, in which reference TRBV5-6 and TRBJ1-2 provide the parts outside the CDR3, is DAGVTQSPTHLIKTRGQQVTLRCSPKSGHDTVSWYQQALGQGPQFIFQYYEEEERQRGNFPDRFSGHQFPNYSSELNVNALLLGDSALYLCASNPDREAGYTFGSGTRLTVV.

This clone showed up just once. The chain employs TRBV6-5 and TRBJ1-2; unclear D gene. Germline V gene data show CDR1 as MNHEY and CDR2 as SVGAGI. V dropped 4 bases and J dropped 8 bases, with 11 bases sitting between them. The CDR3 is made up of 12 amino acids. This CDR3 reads CASSLTDIGYTF. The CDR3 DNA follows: TGTGCCAGCAGTTTGACGGATATCGGCTACACCTTC.

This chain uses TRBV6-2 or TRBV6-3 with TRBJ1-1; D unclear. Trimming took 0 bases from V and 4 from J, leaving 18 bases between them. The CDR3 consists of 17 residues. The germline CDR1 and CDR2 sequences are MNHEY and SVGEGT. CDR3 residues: CASSYSRGRPMVTEAFF. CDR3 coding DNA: TGTGCCAGCAGTTACTCGAGAGGGCGGCCCATGGTCACTGAAGCTTTCTTT.

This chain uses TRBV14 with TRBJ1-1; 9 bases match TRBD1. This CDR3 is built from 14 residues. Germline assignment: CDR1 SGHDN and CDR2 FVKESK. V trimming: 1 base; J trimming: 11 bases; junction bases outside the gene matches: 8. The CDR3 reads CASSQVGTGFGAFF. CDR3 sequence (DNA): TGTGCCAGCAGCCAAGTAGGGACAGGGTTTGGGGCTTTCTTT.